The 14 T cell receptor beta chains given below trace back to one sample, sequenced in a study of blood T cell repertoires in COVID-19. Using immunoSEQ multiplex PCR, the repertoire was profiled, and TCRdb retains in-frame clones only, with some absent. The table has around 88,000 clones, around three quarters seen once. The sample consisted of peripheral blood. The origin of the receptors is a man over 45 who had recovered from COVID-19.

The rearrangement links TRBV11-3 to TRBJ2-1; 7 positions agree with TRBD2. V lost 1 base, J lost 4 bases, and 4 bases stayed unmatched. The CDR3 has 15 residues. The germline V gene has CDR1 SGHNT and CDR2 YENEEA. CDR3 bases: TGTGCCAGCAGCTTAGCTAGCGGACCTTACAATGAGCAGTTCTTC. This gives the protein CASSLASGPYNEQFF.

The chain couples TRBV11-2 to TRBJ2-7; 7 bases fit TRBD2. The germline V gene has CDR1 SGHAT and CDR2 FQNNGV. This CDR3 has 14 amino acids. With V trimmed by 8 bases and J by 6 bases, 13 bases remained unmatched. The chain's CDR3 is CASDGGGDGPEQYF. CDR3 coding DNA: TGTGCCAGCGATGGTGGGGGGGACGGTCCCGAGCAGTACTTC.

This sequence joins TRBV28 and TRBJ2-7; 8 bases match TRBD2. Germline values: CDR1 MDHEN, CDR2 SYDVKM. V shed 8 bases and J 0 bases; nucleotides not matched to a gene: 15. The length of the CDR3 is 17 residues. The CDR3 protein is CASPPASGPRSSYEQYF. CDR3 in DNA: TGTGCCAGCCCCCCGGCTAGCGGGCCCCGGAGCTCCTACGAGCAGTACTTC.

The V and J genes are TRBV18 and TRBJ2-2; D is undetermined. V gave up 2 bases and J gave up 2 bases, with 9 bases separating them. The CDR3 is made up of 15 amino acids. Germline lookup yields CDR1 KGHSH and CDR2 LQKENI. CDR3 residues: CASSPKEFNTGELFF. CDR3 DNA sequence: TGTGCCAGCTCACCAAAAGAGTTCAACACCGGGGAGCTGTTTTTT.

The V gene is TRBV9, the J gene TRBJ2-2; D perhaps matches TRBD2 (6 bases). From germline, CDR1 is SGDLS and CDR2 YYNGEE. With 0 bases removed from V and 6 bases from J, the gap between germline ends came to 12 bases. The CDR3 is 15 residues long. In DNA form, the CDR3 reads TGTGCCAGCAGCGTAGGAGGGACTGCCCCCGGGGAGCTGTTTTTT. Translation gives CASSVGGTAPGELFF. The full variable domain, completed using reference TRBV9 and TRBJ2-2, is DSGVTQTPKHLITATGQRVTLRCSPRSGDLSVYWYQQSLDQGLQFLIQYYNGEERAKGNILERFSAQQFPDLHSELNLSSLELGDSALYFCASSVGGTAPGELFFGEGSRLTVL.

The chain links TRBV9 to TRBJ1-1; D is undetermined. CDR1 and CDR2 (germline): SGDLS, YYNGEE. V was shortened by 0 bases and J by 7 bases, with 19 bases between the two germline ends. The CDR3 extends over 16 amino acids. CDR3 region: CASSVDPGGGRIEAFF. DNA of the CDR3: TGTGCCAGCAGCGTAGACCCCGGTGGAGGGCGAATTGAAGCTTTCTTT.

This sequence joins TRBV4-2 and TRBJ2-6; 7 bases are a match to TRBD1. The ends lost 10 bases at V and 0 bases at J; junction bases unmatched: 15. The germline V gene has CDR1 LGHNA and CDR2 YNFKEQ. The CDR3 is 18 amino acids. This CDR3 reads CATSRGQALYSGANVLTF. CDR3 nucleotide sequence: TGTGCCACGTCGAGAGGACAGGCACTATACTCTGGGGCCAACGTCCTGACTTTC.

The chain recombines TRBV5-1 with TRBJ2-5; D is uncertain. With 0 bases removed from V and 2 bases from J, the gap between germline ends came to 8 bases. Germline V CDR1 and CDR2: SGHRS, YFSETQ. The CDR3 length is 14 residues. The CDR3 sequence: CASSLVADQETQYF. CDR3 sequence (DNA): TGCGCCAGCAGCTTGGTGGCAGATCAAGAGACCCAGTACTTC.

This sequence joins TRBV5-1 and TRBJ2-3; 9 positions match TRBD2. V was pared by 4 bases and J by 3 bases, with 3 bases of the junction left unmatched. Germline CDR1 and CDR2: SGHRS and YFSETQ. This CDR3 has 14 residues. The CDR3 protein is CASSAGGPTDTQYF. The DNA for the CDR3 is TGCGCCAGCAGCGCGGGGGGGCCGACAGATACGCAGTATTTT.

The chain combines TRBV3-1 (or the pseudogene TRBV3-2) with TRBJ2-5; 7 nucleotides agree with TRBD1. J was trimmed by 5 bases and V by 4 bases; bases with no gene match: 10. Germline loops: CDR1 LGHDT, CDR2 YNNKEL (reference sequence). The CDR3 loop spans 15 amino acids. CDR3 region: CASSPGRTGRETQYF. The CDR3 DNA follows: TGTGCCAGCAGCCCCGGTCGGACAGGACGGGAGACCCAGTACTTC.

The chain uses TRBV6-2 or TRBV6-3 and TRBJ2-7; possible D gene TRBD2, 5 bases. V lost 2 bases, J lost 3 bases, and 14 bases lay in between. CDR1 and CDR2 from the germline V gene are MNHEY and SVGEGT. This CDR3 is built from 15 residues. The CDR3 region is CASSYTDQRGYEQYF. The CDR3 nucleotides read TGTGCCAGCAGTTACACCGACCAACGGGGCTACGAGCAGTACTTC.

V is TRBV28 and J is TRBJ1-4; maybe TRBD1 (5 bases). CDR1 and CDR2 (germline): MDHEN, SYDVKM. CDR3 size: 19 residues. The germline V and J ends were trimmed by 2 bases and 3 bases, with 22 bases remaining between them. CDR3 nucleotides: TGTGCCAGCAGTTTAAACAGGATGGGGCCCCGGGGGTCTAATGAAAAACTGTTTTTT. It encodes CASSLNRMGPRGSNEKLFF.

Here the CDR3 DNA reads TGTGCCAGCACCGAAGTGGTAGGAGGATCCTACGAGCAGTACTTC. Amino acid sequence: CASTEVVGGSYEQYF. The V call is TRBV6-5, the J call TRBJ2-7; TRBD2 might be the D (5 bases). Trimming removed 7 bases from V and 1 base from J, with 17 bases in between. CDR3 length equals 15 residues. Germline CDR1 and CDR2: MNHEY and SVGAGI.

This chain joins TRBV29-1 and TRBJ2-3; 7 bases are a match to TRBD2. The CDR3 totals 12 residues. Germline V CDR1 and CDR2: SQVTM, ANQGSEA. V trimming: 2 bases; J trimming: 6 bases; junction bases outside the gene matches: 2. The DNA for the CDR3 is TGCAGCGTTGAATCCGGGGGGGATACGCAGTATTTT. Its protein product is CSVESGGDTQYF.